This TCR beta chain appears in the sequencing data of a study of blood T cell repertoires in COVID-19. Using immunoSEQ multiplex PCR, the repertoire was profiled, and TCRdb retains in-frame clones only, with some absent. The repertoire has approximately 400,000 clones, about 80% of them found once; the top ten carry 1.1%. The CDR3 has 14 amino acids. V shed 6 bases and J shed 0 bases, with 9 bases lying between them. The germline CDR1 and CDR2 sequences are MDHEN and SYDVKM. On this clone itself: Different DNA sequences within this sample yield the same CDR3.

This TCR derives from a human donor with acute or convalescent COVID-19. The donor label of this sample is uncertain. V gene TRBV28 combines with J gene TRBJ2-1; D gene unclear. Material for sequencing was peripheral blood. The CDR3 nucleotides read TGTGCCAGCAGCTCGGGTAGCTCCTACAATGAGCAGTTCTTC. Its translation: CASSSGSSYNEQFF.